This entry is about one TCR beta chain. This record belongs to a study of shared clonotypes between healthy human individuals. Across the whole study: CD8 memory received one plate per donor, CD8 naive two, CD4 memory three and CD4 naive three.

Sequencing used immunoSEQ multiplex PCR; TCRdb keeps in-frame clones, though not all of them. The table includes roughly 2,000,000 clones, over 85% detected once. Naive CD8 isolation took CD45RO-negative cells positively selected for CCR7 and excluded terminally differentiated effector memory CD45RA+ cells. The CDR3 is 17 amino acids. Germline V gene sequence: CDR1 LNHDA, CDR2 SQIVND (reference sequence). V shed 6 bases and J 4 bases; nucleotides not matched to a gene: 14. Sample: naive CD8+ T cells from PBMCs. This sequence originates from a man in his late teens or twenties in good health. Some clones in this sample may be carry-over from other donors' samples. The chain has TRBV19 and TRBJ1-5; 8 bases align to TRBD1. CDR3 in amino acids: CASSLFERTGSNQPQHF. The CDR3 region has the DNA TGTGCCAGTAGCCTCTTTGAAAGGACAGGGAGTAATCAGCCCCAGCATTTT.